The rows below give T cell receptor beta chains drawn from one sample of a study of CD4 and CD8 cells across lung adenocarcinoma regions. Via MiXCR, TCRdb re-called the PCR reads, giving one row per CDR3 protein. Among about 5,100 distinct CDR3 sequences listed, about three fifths were seen once. Source material: CD4+ T cells from the center of a lung tumor. These TCRs come from a male donor with lung adenocarcinoma. The CD4 and CD8 labels of this study may be unreliable. Each CDR3 is given with its conserved first and last residue. Each record gives: V gene, D gene, clone size, J gene, CDR3 protein, CDR3 DNA. D genes are given only for firm matches. Size is stated for part of the rows, as once, few or many counts, or as a class when the clone is expanded.

TRBV6-1	NA	NA	TRBJ2-7	CASMIHYEQYF	TGTGCCAGCATGATCCACTACGAGCAGTACTTC
TRBV11-2	NA	NA	TRBJ2-5	CASSLPAQETQYF	TGTGCCAGCAGCTTACCAGCGCAAGAGACCCAGTACTTC
TRBV12-3/TRBV12-4	TRBD2	few	TRBJ2-3	CASSLARTSGRPLDTQYF	TGTGCCAGCAGTTTAGCCCGGACTAGCGGGAGGCCGCTAGATACGCAGTATTTT
TRBV6-5	TRBD2	NA	TRBJ2-7	CASSHQSGGSKAEDTQYF	TGTGCCAGCAGTCACCAATCGGGGGGGTCGAAGGCCGAAGATACGCAGTACTTC
TRBV6-5	NA	large	TRBJ1-2	CASNQGISYGYTF	TGTGCCAGCAATCAGGGTATTTCATATGGCTACACCTTC
TRBV6-1	NA	few	TRBJ2-2	CASSERLPGIGNTGELFF	TGTGCCAGCAGTGAACGCCTCCCAGGGATAGGGAACACCGGGGAGCTGTTTTTT
TRBV10-3	NA	NA	TRBJ2-3	CAGTGAGEGETQYF	TGTGCGGGCACAGGGGCGGGAGAGGGAGAGACGCAGTATTTT
TRBV6-1	NA	medium-sized	TRBJ1-5	CASRPGEGNNQPQHF	TGTGCCAGCAGACCAGGGGAGGGGAACAATCAGCCCCAGCATTTT
TRBV7-2	NA	NA	TRBJ2-2	CASSQSRGAAGELFF	TGTGCCAGCAGCCAGTCGAGGGGGGCGGCCGGGGAGCTGTTTTTT
TRBV11-2	NA	NA	TRBJ1-1	CASSDRQRQNTEAFF	TGTGCCAGCAGCGACCGACAGAGACAGAACACTGAAGCTTTCTTT
TRBV6-1	NA	large	TRBJ2-1	CASILTRRANEQFF	TGTGCCAGCATCTTGACGCGTCGCGCCAATGAGCAGTTCTTC
TRBV12-3/TRBV12-4	NA	few	TRBJ1-1	CASSLQGYTEAFF	TGTGCCAGCAGTTTACAGGGATACACTGAAGCTTTCTTT
TRBV8-2	NA	NA	TRBJ1-6	CGRIGRAHVF	TGTGGCAGGATCGGAAGAGCACACGTCTTT
TRBV10-3	TRBD2	NA	TRBJ2-3	CAISATGLAVSAGEQYF	TGTGCCATCAGTGCCACTGGACTAGCGGTAAGCGCCGGGGAGCAGTATTTT
TRBV10-1	TRBD2	NA	TRBJ2-1	CASSASGGGQFF	TGCGCCAGCAGTGCTAGCGGGGGGGGGCAGTTCTTC
TRBV6-5	NA	NA	TRBJ1-4	CASSSQGEKLFF	TGTGCCAGCAGTTCACAGGGAGAAAAACTGTTTTTT
TRBV11-3	NA	few	TRBJ2-1	CASSLVRGAYNEQFF	TGTGCCAGCAGCTTAGTACGAGGGGCTTACAATGAGCAGTTCTTC
TRBV6-5	NA	NA	TRBJ1-3	CASSLRREGNTIYF	TGTGCCAGCAGTTTGCGCAGGGAGGGAAACACCATATATTTT
TRBV11-3	TRBD1	NA	TRBJ2-1	CASSLRQGVYEQFF	TGTGCCAGCAGCCTCCGACAGGGGGTTTACGAGCAGTTCTTC
TRBV27	NA	medium-sized	TRBJ1-5	CASSFKGMVGTRQPQHF	TGTGCCAGCAGTTTTAAGGGGATGGTGGGGACACGACAGCCCCAGCATTTT
TRBV7-2	TRBD2	few	TRBJ2-1	CASSLGSGGEGLYNEQFF	TGTGCCAGCAGCTTAGGGTCGGGGGGGGAGGGCCTGTACAATGAGCAGTTCTTC
TRBV6-1	TRBD1	few	TRBJ2-1	CASSNARDRAKGEQFF	TGTGCCAGCAGTAACGCCAGGGACAGGGCGAAAGGGGAGCAGTTCTTC
TRBV6-1	NA	once	TRBJ2-5	CASSPQRVGGTQYF	TGTGCCAGCAGTCCCCAGCGCGTAGGGGGGACCCAGTACTTC
TRBV7-6	NA	NA	TRBJ2-5	CASSRQDRIDQGTQYF	TGTGCCAGCAGCCGGCAGGACCGGATCGATCAGGGGACCCAGTACTTC
TRBV10-3	NA	NA	TRBJ2-4	CAISAPGAGDTNTQYF	TGTGCCATCAGCGCCCCGGGGGCGGGAGACACAAATACTCAGTATTTC
TRBV6-1	TRBD2	medium-sized	TRBJ2-1	CASKLAASFNEQFF	TGTGCCAGCAAACTAGCGGCAAGTTTCAATGAGCAGTTCTTC
TRBV6-1	TRBD1	NA	TRBJ1-1	CASRNPRGQGNTEAFF	TGTGCCAGCAGGAACCCCAGGGGACAGGGGAACACTGAAGCTTTCTTT
TRBV10-3	TRBD2	medium-sized	TRBJ2-5	CAISGLAEETQYF	TGTGCCATCAGCGGTCTAGCGGAAGAGACCCAGTACTTC
TRBV27	NA	medium-sized	TRBJ1-2	CASSLRRQSYGYTF	TGTGCCAGCAGTTTAAGGAGACAGAGCTATGGCTACACCTTC
TRBV7-3	TRBD1	NA	TRBJ2-5	CASSYQGQGSQETQYF	TGTGCCAGCAGCTACCAGGGACAGGGGAGTCAAGAGACCCAGTACTTC
TRBV10-3	TRBD2	NA	TRBJ2-1	CAIRREGQGNEQFF	TGTGCCATCAGACGGGAGGGCCAGGGAAATGAGCAGTTCTTC
TRBV6-5	NA	NA	TRBJ2-1	CASSYIGDNEQFF	TGTGCCAGCAGTTATATAGGAGACAATGAGCAGTTCTTC
TRBV6-1	NA	few	TRBJ2-5	CASSPQETQYF	TGTGCCAGCAGTCCACAAGAGACCCAGTACTTC
TRBV6-1	NA	NA	TRBJ2-3	CAGSAGAGPDTQYF	TGTGCGGGCAGTGCTGGGGCCGGCCCAGATACGCAGTATTTT
TRBV27	TRBD1	medium-sized	TRBJ2-2	CASSPTGGALSGRTGELFF	TGTGCCAGCAGCCCAACAGGGGGCGCGTTAAGTGGTAGGACCGGGGAGCTGTTTTTT
TRBV6-2/TRBV6-3	NA	NA	TRBJ1-1	CASSYEENTEAFF	TGTGCCAGCAGTTACGAGGAGAACACTGAAGCTTTCTTT
TRBV6-1	NA	large	TRBJ1-4	CASSQGSHEKLFF	TGTGCCAGCAGCCAGGGTTCCCATGAAAAACTGTTTTTT
TRBV28	NA	NA	TRBJ2-1	CASSTEGEQFF	TGTGCCAGCAGTACCGAGGGTGAGCAGTTCTTC
TRBV7-2	TRBD1	NA	TRBJ1-4	CASSQGEGTGGEKLFF	TGTGCCAGCAGCCAGGGGGAGGGGACAGGGGGAGAAAAACTGTTTTTT
TRBV6-1	TRBD1	NA	TRBJ1-4	CASTPLDRGDEKLFF	TGTGCCAGCACCCCGCTGGACAGGGGAGATGAAAAACTGTTTTTT
TRBV10-1	TRBD2	NA	TRBJ2-3	CASSEGLADTDTQYF	TGCGCCAGCAGTGAGGGACTAGCGGACACAGATACGCAGTATTTT
TRBV6-1	NA	medium-sized	TRBJ2-1	CASSARRTDNEQFF	TGTGCCAGCAGTGCGAGACGGACGGACAATGAGCAGTTCTTC
TRBV7-2	NA	NA	TRBJ1-6	CASSFRGSYNSPLHF	TGTGCCAGCAGCTTCAGAGGCTCCTATAATTCACCCCTCCACTTT
TRBV11-2	NA	few	TRBJ2-7	CASSLDKQPSYEQYF	TGTGCCAGCAGCTTAGATAAACAGCCCTCCTACGAGCAGTACTTC
TRBV10-3	TRBD2	medium-sized	TRBJ2-1	CAISVNSGNNEQFF	TGTGCCATCAGTGTTAATAGCGGGAATAATGAGCAGTTCTTC
TRBV3-1	TRBD1	NA	TRBJ1-1	CASSQRDRPLKAFF	TGTGCCAGCAGCCAAAGGGACAGGCCACTAAAAGCTTTCTTT
TRBV7-3	NA	NA	TRBJ2-5	CASSRVGGPLETQYF	TGTGCCAGCAGTCGCGTCGGGGGCCCATTGGAGACCCAGTACTTC
TRBV3-1	NA	few	TRBJ1-6	CASSRGDRDYHF	TGTGCCAGCTCCCGGGGGGACCGGGATTACCACTTT
TRBV6-1	TRBD1	once	TRBJ1-2	CASSEGDRGRGPYGYTF	TGTGCCAGCAGTGAAGGGGACAGGGGGCGCGGACCCTATGGCTACACCTTC
TRBV24-1	TRBD2	NA	TRBJ2-1	CATSDSRLAWNEQFF	TGTGCCACCAGTGATTCCCGACTAGCCTGGAATGAGCAGTTCTTC
TRBV24-1	NA	NA	TRBJ2-1	CATSDPAGSGGRDKETQYF	TGTGCCACCAGTGACCCCGCGGGGTCCGGCGGCCGGGACAAAGAGACGCAGTACTTT
TRBV20-1	NA	NA	TRBJ1-2	CSAMKVTNYGYTF	TGCAGTGCTATGAAGGTAACCAACTATGGCTACACCTTC
TRBV6-1	TRBD2	once	TRBJ2-1	CASSEIAGGLGYYNEQFF	TGTGCCAGCAGTGAAATAGCGGGAGGGCTGGGGTACTACAATGAGCAGTTCTTC
TRBV7-2	TRBD2	few	TRBJ2-5	CASSFGSGRAETQYF	TGTGCCAGCAGCTTTGGCAGCGGGAGGGCGGAGACCCAGTACTTC
TRBV7-8	TRBD1	NA	TRBJ2-7	CASSLSRTGRVSFSYEQYF	TGTGCCAGCAGCTTAAGCCGGACAGGGCGAGTGAGCTTCTCCTACGAGCAGTACTTC